Below, 21 T cell receptor beta chains from the same sample are listed, as sequenced in a study of blood T cell repertoires in COVID-19. Assay used: immunoSEQ multiplex PCR; TCRdb lists only in-frame clones, some missing. The data hold some 130,000 clones, with 79% observed a single time. The specimen sequenced was peripheral blood. The receptors come from a woman older than 75 with acute or convalescent COVID-19.

This chain links TRBV24-1 with TRBJ2-1; TRBD1 aligns across 7 bases. This CDR3 has 15 residues. Per germline, CDR1 KGHDR and CDR2 SFDVKD. V shed 3 bases, J shed 9 bases, and the junction held 10 bases outside the gene matches. DNA of the CDR3: TGTGCCACCAGTGATCCCTCCGGGACAGCGGTTGAGCAGTTCTTC. It is translated as CATSDPSGTAVEQFF.

This clone was seen more than once but under ten times. The V call is TRBV2, the J call TRBJ1-2, with 11 positions matching TRBD1. CDR1 SNHLY and CDR2 FYNNEI come from the germline V gene. V shed 6 bases, J shed 7 bases, and the junction held 10 bases outside the gene matches. The CDR3 spans 15 residues. DNA of the CDR3: TGTGCCAGCAGCCCGGACAGGGGGCACCGAGGTGGCTACACCTTC. It translates to CASSPDRGHRGGYTF.

The chain links TRBV4-3 to TRBJ2-3; 8 positions agree with TRBD1. This CDR3 spans 15 amino acids. The J segment lost 5 bases and the V segment lost 2 bases, leaving 6 bases of the junction unmatched. The germline CDR1 and CDR2 sequences are LGHNA and YSLEER. The CDR3 DNA reads as TGCGCCAGCAGCCAACAGGGGGCTGGTGGAGATACGCAGTATTTT. It specifies CASSQQGAGGDTQYF.

The rearrangement links TRBV10-3 to TRBJ1-1; maybe TRBD1 (6 bases). The germline V and J ends were trimmed by 4 bases and 1 base, with 10 bases remaining between them. Germline CDR1 and CDR2: ENHRY and SYGVKD. The CDR3 is 14 amino acids. This chain's CDR3 is CAISVRTENTEAFF. The CDR3 nucleotides are TGTGCCATCAGTGTTAGGACAGAGAACACTGAAGCTTTCTTT.

The genes are TRBV25-1 and TRBJ1-1, with a weak D call TRBD1 (6 bases). Trimming shortened V by 6 bases and J by 4 bases, and 15 bases separated the two germline ends. Germline V CDR1 and CDR2: MGHDK, SYGVNS. The CDR3 spans 14 residues. CDR3 in amino acids: CASSRGQSGTEAFF. DNA of the CDR3: TGTGCCAGCAGCCGCGGACAGTCGGGCACTGAAGCTTTCTTT.

The chain joins TRBV12-5 to TRBJ1-1, with a weak D call TRBD1 (6 bases). In germline, CDR1 is LGHNT, CDR2 FRNRAP. The CDR3 covers 14 residues. Trimming removed 1 base from V and 5 bases from J, with 11 bases in between. The CDR3 region is CASGLGTGKTEAFF. CDR3 DNA sequence: TGTGCTAGTGGTTTGGGAACAGGGAAGACTGAAGCTTTCTTT.

As DNA, the CDR3 is TGCGCCAGCAGCTTGGGACTAGCGGGGTCCCAAGAGACCCAGTACTTC. This codes for CASSLGLAGSQETQYF. The chain employs TRBV5-1 and TRBJ2-5; 11 nucleotides align to TRBD2. This CDR3 comprises 16 residues. Per germline, CDR1 SGHRS and CDR2 YFSETQ. The trim removed 0 bases at V and 1 base at J, leaving 2 bases unmatched.

The chain is built from TRBV5-1 and TRBJ2-7; 8 positions agree with TRBD1. The CDR3 consists of 15 residues. The V gene end was trimmed by 4 bases and the J gene end by 4 bases; junction bases not matched to a gene: 10. Germline loops: CDR1 SGHRS, CDR2 YFSETQ. The CDR3 DNA sequence: TGCGCCAGCAGCCGGGGGACAGGAGTGGTTTACGAGCAGTACTTC. This gives the protein CASSRGTGVVYEQYF.

J is TRBJ2-3 and V is TRBV7-2; tentative D call: TRBD1 (5 bases). Germline values: CDR1 SGHTA, CDR2 FQGNSA. This CDR3 has 14 amino acids. The V and J ends lost 2 bases and 6 bases respectively, with 12 bases between them. The CDR3 is CASSLSAGLDTQYF. CDR3 DNA sequence: TGTGCCAGCAGCTTATCGGCAGGGCTGGATACGCAGTATTTT.

This sequence joins TRBV18 and TRBJ1-2; TRBD1 matches at 8 bases. The CDR3 is made up of 14 amino acids. Losses at the gene ends were 6 bases for V and 2 bases for J; bases not matched to a gene: 5. Germline assignment: CDR1 KGHSH and CDR2 LQKENI. The CDR3 region has the DNA TGTGCCAGCTCCGACAGGGGAGGAAACTATGGCTACACCTTC. Its protein is CASSDRGGNYGYTF.

This sequence joins TRBV6-2 or TRBV6-3 and TRBJ1-5, with 9 bases identical to TRBD1. Unmatched junction bases numbered 3, after V lost 5 bases and J lost 4 bases. The CDR3 is made up of 14 amino acids. The germline CDR1 and CDR2 sequences are MNHEY and SVGEGT. CDR3 residues: CASSTGTGNQPQHF. The CDR3 DNA reads as TGTGCCAGCAGTACCGGGACAGGGAATCAGCCCCAGCATTTT.

The chain recombines TRBV4-2 with TRBJ1-2; possibly TRBD1 for D (5 bases). Germline V gene sequence: CDR1 LGHNA, CDR2 YNFKEQ. This CDR3 comprises 16 residues. The V end was cut by 1 base, the J end by 4 bases, with 16 bases between. CDR3 nucleotide sequence: TGTGCCAGCAGCCAAGGGGGGGAAGTAGGCCGCTATGGCTACACCTTC. Its translation: CASSQGGEVGRYGYTF.

The chain combines TRBV4-3 with TRBJ1-5; no definite D call. Trimming stripped 0 bases from V and 7 bases from J, with 10 bases between. This CDR3 has 14 residues. Germline V lookup: CDR1 LGHNA, CDR2 YSLEER. CDR3 in amino acids: CASSQENRGQPQHF. The CDR3 DNA is TGCGCCAGCAGCCAAGAAAACAGAGGGCAGCCCCAGCATTTT.

The rearrangement joins TRBV2 to TRBJ1-3; possible D gene TRBD1, 6 bases. The V gene's germline CDR1 is SNHLY and CDR2 FYNNEI. V lost 3 bases and J lost 1, with 7 bases in between. The length of the CDR3 is 14 residues. CDR3 sequence: CASSDRGSGNTIYF. As DNA, the CDR3 is TGTGCCAGCAGTGACAGGGGTTCTGGAAACACCATATATTTT.

The gene calls are TRBV2 and TRBJ2-5; 9 nucleotides match TRBD2. The CDR3 is 15 amino acids. Germline V gene sequence: CDR1 SNHLY, CDR2 FYNNEI. The ends lost 8 bases at V and 1 base at J; junction bases unmatched: 8. The CDR3 region has the DNA TGTGCCAGCGACAGACTAGCGGTGGGCCAAGAGACCCAGTACTTC. Its protein is CASDRLAVGQETQYF.

The rearrangement links TRBV4-2 to TRBJ1-4; D gene unclear. CDR1 and CDR2 (germline): LGHNA, YNFKEQ. CDR3 length equals 14 residues. Trimming took 1 base from V and 4 from J, leaving 7 bases between them. The DNA of the CDR3 is TGTGCCAGCAGCCAAGGAGGGAATAATGAAAAACTGTTTTTT. Its translation: CASSQGGNNEKLFF.

The chain recombines TRBV7-8 with TRBJ2-7; the D gene is possibly TRBD1 (6 bases). The CDR3 totals 13 residues. CDR1 and CDR2 from the germline V gene are SGHVS and FQNEAQ. The V gene lost 5 bases and the J gene lost 4 bases, with 12 bases spanning the gap. The chain's CDR3 is CASSGFRGYEQYF. The CDR3 nucleotides read TGTGCCAGCAGCGGATTCAGGGGATACGAGCAGTACTTC.

The chain joins TRBV6-5 to TRBJ1-3, with D uncertain. CDR1 and CDR2 from the germline V gene are MNHEY and SVGAGI. The CDR3 totals 14 residues. The V and J ends lost 5 bases and 0 bases respectively, with 8 bases between them. CDR3 sequence: CASSPRSSGNTIYF. In DNA, the CDR3 is TGTGCCAGCAGTCCGAGGTCCTCTGGAAACACCATATATTTT.

The chain recombines TRBV6-1 with TRBJ2-7, with TRBD1 as a possible D gene (5 bases). V was clipped by 1 base and J by 0 bases, with 7 bases between them. Germline V gene data show CDR1 as MNHNS and CDR2 as SASEGT. There are 14 residues in the CDR3. Here the CDR3 reads CASSEGQSSYEQYF. The CDR3 DNA follows: TGTGCCAGCAGTGAAGGACAGAGCTCCTACGAGCAGTACTTC.

V is TRBV19 and J is TRBJ2-3; TRBD1 might be the D (6 bases). Trimming removed 5 bases at V and 2 bases at J, with 14 bases between. In germline, CDR1 is LNHDA, CDR2 SQIVND (reference sequence). The CDR3 has 15 residues. CDR3 sequence (DNA): TGTGCCAGTAGTCATCCCCGGGACAACACAGATACGCAGTATTTT. This gives the protein CASSHPRDNTDTQYF.

Here the CDR3 reads CASSVGSGGENYGYTF. The CDR3 DNA is TGTGCCAGCAGCGTAGGATCAGGGGGCGAGAACTATGGCTACACCTTC. This sequence joins TRBV9 and TRBJ1-2; 8 bases map to TRBD1. J was trimmed by 2 bases and V by 0 bases; bases with no gene match: 6. The CDR3 runs to 16 residues. Germline CDR1 and CDR2: SGDLS and YYNGEE.